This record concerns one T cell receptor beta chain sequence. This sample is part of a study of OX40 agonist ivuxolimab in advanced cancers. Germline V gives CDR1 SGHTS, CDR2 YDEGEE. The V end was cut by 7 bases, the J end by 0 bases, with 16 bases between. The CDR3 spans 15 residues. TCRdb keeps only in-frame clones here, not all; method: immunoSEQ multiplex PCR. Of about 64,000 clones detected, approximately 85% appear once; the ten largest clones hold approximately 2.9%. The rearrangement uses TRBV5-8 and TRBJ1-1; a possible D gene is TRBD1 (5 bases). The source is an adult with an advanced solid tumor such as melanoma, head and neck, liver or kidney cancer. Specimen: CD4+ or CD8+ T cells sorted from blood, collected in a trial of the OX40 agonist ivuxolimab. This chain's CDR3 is CASGQLGVMNTEAFF. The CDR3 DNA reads TGTGCCAGCGGACAACTGGGGGTCATGAACACTGAAGCTTTCTTT.